This T cell receptor beta chain was captured in a study of cytomegalovirus exposure and HLA in healthy donors. Background on the study: Prior work identified 120 million or so unique TCR beta sequences in 150 million to 200 million T cells.

Despite likely unrecorded immune exposures, the donors were nominally healthy at the time of sampling. This clone was recorded a few times. Its antigen is unidentified. Whole-study findings and limits: In a later analysis, a genetic analysis reported fewer productive-TCR N-insertions in an Asian-associated ancestry cluster than the cohort average. Researchers catalogued about 150 TCR beta chains as cytomegalovirus-associated.

The CDR3 is 16 residues long. The V segment lost 5 bases and the J segment 5 bases; nucleotides outside the gene matches: 9. From germline, CDR1 is SEHNR and CDR2 FQNEAQ (reference sequence). Both 60 Vbeta primers and 13 Jbeta primers went into the PCR. Measured with immunoSEQ multiplex PCR; TCRdb has only the in-frame clones, and not every one. This table has more than 150,000 clones, about 75% appearing once. The receptor comes from a middle-aged woman in good health and CMV-seropositive. Sequenced input: PBMCs. The chain carries TRBV7-9 and TRBJ2-3, with 11 bases aligning to TRBD2. CDR3 loop: CASSGVSGRAGDTQYF. CDR3 nucleotide sequence: TGTGCCAGCAGCGGCGTTAGCGGGAGGGCCGGAGATACGCAGTATTTT.